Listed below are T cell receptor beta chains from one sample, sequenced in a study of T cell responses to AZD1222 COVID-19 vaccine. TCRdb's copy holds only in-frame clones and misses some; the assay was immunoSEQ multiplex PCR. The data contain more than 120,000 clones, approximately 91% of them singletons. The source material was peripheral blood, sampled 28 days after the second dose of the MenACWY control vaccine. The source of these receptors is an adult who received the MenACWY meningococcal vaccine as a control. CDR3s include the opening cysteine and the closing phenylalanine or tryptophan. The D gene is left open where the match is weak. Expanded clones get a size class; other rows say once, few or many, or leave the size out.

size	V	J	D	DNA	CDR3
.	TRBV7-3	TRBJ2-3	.	TGTGCCAGCAGCTTAGGTCCATTACGCACAGATACGCAGTATTTT	CASSLGPLRTDTQYF
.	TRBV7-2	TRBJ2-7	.	TGTGCCAGCAGCTTAGGGAGTGGTAGCGGTACCTACGAGCAGTACTTC	CASSLGSGSGTYEQYF
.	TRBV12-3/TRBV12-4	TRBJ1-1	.	TGTGCCAGCAGTTTAACTTCCACTGAAGCTTTCTTT	CASSLTSTEAFF
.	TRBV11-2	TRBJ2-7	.	TGTGCCAGCAGCTCCAGACGGGAAGGCTCCTACGAGCAGTACTTC	CASSSRREGSYEQYF
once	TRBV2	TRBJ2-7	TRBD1	TGTGCCAGCCAACAGGGGGTCTCCTACGAGCAGTACTTC	CASQQGVSYEQYF
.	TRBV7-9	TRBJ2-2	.	TGTGCCAGCAGCTTAAAGGGGACCGGGGAGCTGTTTTTT	CASSLKGTGELFF
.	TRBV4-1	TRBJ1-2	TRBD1	TGCGCCAGCAGCCAAGTGGCTGTCCTCAGGGGGGGGAATGGCTACACCTTC	CASSQVAVLRGGNGYTF
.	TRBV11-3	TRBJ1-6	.	TGTGCCAGCAGCGGGGACTGGGTCGGCTCCCTCCACTTT	CASSGDWVGSLHF
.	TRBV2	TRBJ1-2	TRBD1	TGTGCCAGCCAATCGGACAGGGTCGATGGCTACACCTTC	CASQSDRVDGYTF
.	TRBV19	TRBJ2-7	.	TGTGCCACACTAGACAGGGAGGAACTCGAGCAGTACTTC	CATLDREELEQYF
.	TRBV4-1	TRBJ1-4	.	TGCGCCAGCAGCCAAGGGACGGGTAGTAATGAAAAACTGTTTTTT	CASSQGTGSNEKLFF
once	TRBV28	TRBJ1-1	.	TGTGCCAGCAGGGACGGTCCGAACACTGAAGCTTTCTTT	CASRDGPNTEAFF
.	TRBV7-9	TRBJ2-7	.	TGTGCCAGCAGCTTACTTCCTCAGGGTAGAACGGACGAGCAGTACTTC	CASSLLPQGRTDEQYF
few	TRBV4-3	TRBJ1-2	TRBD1	TGCGCCAGCAGCCCAGGGGGCCGGGATATCTATGGCTACACCTTC	CASSPGGRDIYGYTF
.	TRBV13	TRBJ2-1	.	TGTGCCAGCAGCGCGCGGGGAGCGGGCGGATCCCGAGGGCAGTTCTTC	CASSARGAGGSRGQFF
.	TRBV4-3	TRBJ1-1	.	TGCGCCAGCAGCCCCCAAGAAAGCCCCGGGACACGCAACACTGAAGCTTTCTTT	CASSPQESPGTRNTEAFF
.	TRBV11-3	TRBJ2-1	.	TGTGCCAGCAGCTTTCATAATGAGCAGTTCTTC	CASSFHNEQFF
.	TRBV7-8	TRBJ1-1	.	TGTGCCAGCAGCCAAGGTCGTAGGGCAACAACTGAAGCTTTCTTT	CASSQGRRATTEAFF
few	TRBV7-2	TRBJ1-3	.	TGTGCCAGCAGCACCTGGGGTCCCAAAGCGGACACCATATATTTT	CASSTWGPKADTIYF
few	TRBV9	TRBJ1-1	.	TGTGCCAGCAGCGTAGGTCTAGAGGAGAACACTGAAGCTTTCTTT	CASSVGLEENTEAFF
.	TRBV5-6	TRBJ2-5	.	TGTGCCAGCAGCCCGAGTCTCCAGGGTCAGACCCAGTACTTC	CASSPSLQGQTQYF
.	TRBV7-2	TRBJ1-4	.	TGTGCCAGCAGCTTAGCTGCACGGTCGGGAAAACTGTTTTTT	CASSLAARSGKLFF
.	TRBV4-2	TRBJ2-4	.	TGTGCCAGCAGCCCTAAAACTCAAACCAAAAACATTCAGTACTTC	CASSPKTQTKNIQYF
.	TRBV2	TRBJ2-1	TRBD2	TGTGCCAGCAGTGAAATACGGGGCGGGAGGCTCTACAATGAGCAGTTCTTC	CASSEIRGGRLYNEQFF
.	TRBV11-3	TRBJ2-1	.	TGTGCCAGCAGTCTTCTTCGGGGTTTCAATGAGCAGTTCTTC	CASSLLRGFNEQFF
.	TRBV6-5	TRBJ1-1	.	TGTGCCAGCAGACTAAGTCAGAACACTGAAGCTTTCTTT	CASRLSQNTEAFF
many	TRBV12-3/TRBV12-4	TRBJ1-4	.	TGTGCCAGCCGAGCTACGAAGGAAAAACTGTTTTTT	CASRATKEKLFF
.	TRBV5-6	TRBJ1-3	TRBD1	TGTGCCAGCAGCCAGACCGGGACAGGGGTTGGAAACACCATATATTTT	CASSQTGTGVGNTIYF
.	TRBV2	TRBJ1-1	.	TGTGCCAGCAGTGAATCGGTGGCCACTGAAGCTTTCTTT	CASSESVATEAFF
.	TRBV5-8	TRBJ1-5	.	TGTGCCAGCAGCTCATCGACGGGAGTGGCGCCCCAGCATTTT	CASSSSTGVAPQHF
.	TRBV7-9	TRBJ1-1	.	TGTGCCAGCAGGAATGAGGTCGGGAACACTGAAGCTTTCTTT	CASRNEVGNTEAFF
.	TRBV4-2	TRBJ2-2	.	TGTGCCAGCAGCCCCGATTGGACCGGGGAGCTGTTTTTT	CASSPDWTGELFF